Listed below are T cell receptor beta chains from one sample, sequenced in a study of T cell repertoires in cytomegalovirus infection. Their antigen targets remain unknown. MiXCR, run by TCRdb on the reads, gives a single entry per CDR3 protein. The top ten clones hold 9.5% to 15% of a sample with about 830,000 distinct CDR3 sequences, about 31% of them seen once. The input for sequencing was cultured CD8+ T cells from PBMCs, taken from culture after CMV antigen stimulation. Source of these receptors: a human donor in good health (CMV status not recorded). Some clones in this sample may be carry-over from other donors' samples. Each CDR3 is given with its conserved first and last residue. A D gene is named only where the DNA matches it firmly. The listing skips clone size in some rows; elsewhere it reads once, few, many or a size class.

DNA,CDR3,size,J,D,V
TGTGCTAGTGGTTTGGTGGCGGGGGGCATGGACAATGAGCAGTTCTTC,CASGLVAGGMDNEQFF,many,TRBJ2-1,TRBD2,TRBV12-5
TGTGCCAGTATACTTAGCGGGGGGGCCTACAATGAGCAGTTCTTC,CASILSGGAYNEQFF,NA,TRBJ2-1,TRBD2,TRBV6-1
TGTGCCAGCATTGGGACTTTGGGTAATTCACCCCTCCACTTT,CASIGTLGNSPLHF,NA,TRBJ1-6,NA,TRBV6-8
TGTGCCAGTAGGAGCCAGGGGGGCTACACCGGGGAGCTGTTTTTT,CASRSQGGYTGELFF,NA,TRBJ2-2,NA,TRBV19
TGTGCCAGCAGCATAACCGGGACTAGCGGGGGGGCAGGCCAAGAGACCCAGTACTTC,CASSITGTSGGAGQETQYF,many,TRBJ2-5,TRBD2,TRBV4-2
TGTGCCAGCAGTGAATTTGGTGATCCCTATAATTCACCCCTCCACTTT,CASSEFGDPYNSPLHF,NA,TRBJ1-6,NA,TRBV2
TGTGCCAGCAGCCCGGGCTCGCGGGGGAAATTGGTCGGGGAGCTGTTTTTT,CASSPGSRGKLVGELFF,NA,TRBJ2-2,TRBD2,TRBV5-4
TGCGCCAGCAGCCAAGATGTCCCGCCCTACTCCTCTGGGGCCAACGTCCTGACTTTC,CASSQDVPPYSSGANVLTF,NA,TRBJ2-6,NA,TRBV4-1
TGTGCCAGCAGCGTAGGAGGGGTTAGCACAGATACGCAGTATTTT,CASSVGGVSTDTQYF,few,TRBJ2-3,NA,TRBV9
TGTGCCACCGGGGGAGCCAAAAACATTCAGTACTTC,CATGGAKNIQYF,NA,TRBJ2-4,NA,TRBV7-9
TGTGTCAGCAGCCCTAGGACGGTTACAAACTATGGCTACACCTTC,CVSSPRTVTNYGYTF,NA,TRBJ1-2,NA,TRBV14
TGTGCCAGCAGCCTTATCCAAGGGGACAGGGGCACAGATACGCAGTATTTT,CASSLIQGDRGTDTQYF,NA,TRBJ2-3,TRBD1,TRBV28
TGTGCCAGCACCCCAGAACAGGGGCTAACAGATACGCAGTATTTT,CASTPEQGLTDTQYF,many,TRBJ2-3,TRBD1,TRBV7-6
TGTGCCATCAGGACCCTCGAGACCCAGTACTTC,CAIRTLETQYF,NA,TRBJ2-5,NA,TRBV10-3
TGTGCCACTAGTGATATGGACAGGGACTACAATGAGCAGTTCTTC,CATSDMDRDYNEQFF,NA,TRBJ2-1,TRBD1,TRBV24-1
TGTGCCAGTAGCACAGACAGAGGCTCCGCAACTAATGAAAAACTGTTTTTT,CASSTDRGSATNEKLFF,NA,TRBJ1-4,NA,TRBV19
TGTGCCAGCAGTTTATCAATTACAGGTCACACTGAAGCTTTCTTT,CASSLSITGHTEAFF,NA,TRBJ1-1,NA,TRBV27
TGTGCCACCAGTGACCGGGGGGGCGGGACCACAGATACGCAGTATTTT,CATSDRGGGTTDTQYF,NA,TRBJ2-3,TRBD2,TRBV24-1
TGTGCCAGCAGTTACACCTTGCGGGGGGCCCATTCTTTT,CASSYTLRGAHSF,few,TRBJ2-3,TRBD2,TRBV6-8
TGTGCCAGCAGCTCACGACAGGGGAAGACCCAGTACTTC,CASSSRQGKTQYF,few,TRBJ2-5,TRBD1,TRBV7-2
TGTGCCAGCAGGCGGACGGGTTTTGTAGGCACTGAAGCTTTCTTT,CASRRTGFVGTEAFF,NA,TRBJ1-1,NA,TRBV2
TGTGCCAGCAGTCAGGGACAGTTCAATGAGCAGTTCTTC,CASSQGQFNEQFF,NA,TRBJ2-1,TRBD1,TRBV6-2/TRBV6-3
TGTGCCAGCAGCCGAGGACAGTGCTACTACGAGCAGTACTTC,CASSRGQCYYEQYF,NA,TRBJ2-7,NA,TRBV7-8
TGTGCCAGCAGACAGACAGGGGTAGTTTCACCCCTCCACTTT,CASRQTGVVSPLHF,NA,TRBJ1-6,TRBD1,TRBV27
TGTGCCAGCAGCTTAAAGGGAATGAGGACAGGGGGGTACAATGAGCAGTTCTTC,CASSLKGMRTGGYNEQFF,many,TRBJ2-1,TRBD1,TRBV7-6